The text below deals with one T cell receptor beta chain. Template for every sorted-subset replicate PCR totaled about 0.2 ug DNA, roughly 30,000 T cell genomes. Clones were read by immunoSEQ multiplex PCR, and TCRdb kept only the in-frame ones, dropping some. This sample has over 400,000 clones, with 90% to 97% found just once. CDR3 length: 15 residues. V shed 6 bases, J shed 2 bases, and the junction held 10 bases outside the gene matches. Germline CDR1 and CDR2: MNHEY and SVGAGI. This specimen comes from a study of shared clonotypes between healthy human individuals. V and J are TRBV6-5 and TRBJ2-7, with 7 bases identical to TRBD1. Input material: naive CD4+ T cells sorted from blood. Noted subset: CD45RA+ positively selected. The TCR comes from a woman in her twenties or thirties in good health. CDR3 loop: CASSPTGEGTYEQYF. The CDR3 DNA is TGTGCCAGCAGCCCTACAGGGGAAGGGACCTACGAGCAGTACTTC.